These 9 T cell receptor beta chains came from one sample sequenced in a study of T cell responses to AZD1222 COVID-19 vaccine. This table comes from immunoSEQ multiplex PCR, and its TCRdb copy is limited to in-frame clones, with some not included. The table lists some 180,000 clones, about 87% of them singletons, with 5% to 7.5% in the top ten. The sample in question was peripheral blood, obtained on day 0 of AZD1222 vaccination. These receptors came from an adult in good health.

There are a few counts of this clone. This rearrangement joins TRBV12-3 or TRBV12-4 to TRBJ1-5; D is possibly TRBD1 (5 bases). V lost 3 bases to trimming and J lost 5 bases, with 8 bases between them. This CDR3 is built from 13 residues. The CDR3 loop is CASSFSRDQPQHF. CDR3 DNA sequence: TGTGCCAGCAGTTTTTCCAGGGATCAGCCCCAGCATTTT.

This clone showed up just once. The chain joins TRBV25-1 to TRBJ1-2; a weak D match, TRBD1 (5 bases). Germline V gene sequence: CDR1 MGHDK, CDR2 SYGVNS. The V gene lost 1 base and the J gene lost 6 bases, with 9 bases spanning the gap. CDR3 length equals 13 residues. The CDR3 bases are TGTGCCAGCAGTGAATCCAACAGGAATGGCTACACCTTC. It is translated as CASSESNRNGYTF.

The V call is TRBV5-1, the J call TRBJ1-6, with 7 bases matching TRBD1. V was pared by 4 bases and J by 7 bases, with 8 bases of the junction left unmatched. Germline V CDR1 and CDR2: SGHRS, YFSETQ. The CDR3 has 15 residues. As DNA, the CDR3 is TGCGCCAGCAGCCCCCAGACAGGGACGAATTCACCCCTCCACTTT. Translating it yields CASSPQTGTNSPLHF. Full variable domain (remainder filled in from reference TRBV5-1 and TRBJ1-6): KAGVTQTPRYLIKTRGQQVTLSCSPISGHRSVSWYQQTPGQGLQFLFEYFSETQRNKGNFPGRFSGRQFSNSRSEMNVSTLELGDSALYLCASSPQTGTNSPLHFGNGTRLTVT.

The rearrangement links TRBV6-6 to TRBJ2-7; TRBD1 matches at 10 bases. Losses at the gene ends were 2 bases for V and 3 bases for J; bases not matched to a gene: 4. Germline V gene lookup returns CDR1 MNHNY and CDR2 SVGAGI (reference sequence). This CDR3 contains 15 residues. DNA for the CDR3: TGTGCCAGCAGTTACAGGGACAGGGGATTCTACGAGCAGTACTTC. Translation: CASSYRDRGFYEQYF.

The J gene is TRBJ1-2, the V gene TRBV10-3, with TRBD1 identical over 7 bases. CDR1 ENHRY and CDR2 SYGVKD come from the germline V gene. V was clipped by 6 bases and J by 1 base; unmatched bases: 5. The CDR3 spans 14 residues. Written as DNA, the CDR3 is TGTGCCATCAGATCGACAGGGTTTAACTATGGCTACACCTTC. Protein sequence: CAIRSTGFNYGYTF.

The chain couples TRBV4-3 to TRBJ2-1; a weak D match, TRBD1 (7 bases). CDR3 size: 15 residues. V dropped 0 bases and J dropped 6 bases, with 12 bases sitting between them. Germline V gene data show CDR1 as LGHNA and CDR2 as YSLEER. The CDR3, as DNA: TGCGCCAGCAGCCAAGAAGGCGGGACAGTCAATGAGCAGTTCTTC. This codes for CASSQEGGTVNEQFF.

The chain links TRBV5-6 to TRBJ1-5; D gene ambiguous. The germline V and J ends were trimmed by 3 bases and 7 bases, with 17 bases remaining between them. This CDR3 has 15 residues. Germline values: CDR1 SGHDT, CDR2 YYEEEE. The CDR3 DNA is TGTGCCAGCAGCTCGAGAGGTTACACGACCCAGCCCCAGCATTTT. Amino acid sequence: CASSSRGYTTQPQHF. Drawing the rest from reference TRBV5-6 and TRBJ1-5, the complete variable domain is DAGVTQSPTHLIKTRGQQVTLRCSPKSGHDTVSWYQQALGQGPQFIFQYYEEEERQRGNFPDRFSGHQFPNYSSELNVNALLLGDSALYLCASSSRGYTTQPQHFGDGTRLSIL.

The chain uses TRBV7-8 and TRBJ2-7; TRBD1 might be the D (6 bases). CDR1 is SGHVS, CDR2 FQNEAQ, per germline. The CDR3 extends over 15 amino acids. Deletions cut 5 bases from V and 7 bases from J, with 21 bases between. In nucleotides, the CDR3 is TGTGCCAGCAGCCAAGATGTCTACAGGGTTGTGGAGCAGTACTTC. This sequence encodes CASSQDVYRVVEQYF.

A single count supports this clone. This rearrangement joins TRBV19 to TRBJ2-2; D gene ambiguous. The CDR3 totals 14 residues. Germline CDR1 reads LNHDA; CDR2 reads SQIVND (reference sequence). V lost 7 bases to trimming and J lost 1 base, with 10 bases between them. CDR3 coding DNA: TGTGCCAGTATTGGCGCAGAGAACACCGGGGAGCTGTTTTTT. Amino acid sequence: CASIGAENTGELFF.